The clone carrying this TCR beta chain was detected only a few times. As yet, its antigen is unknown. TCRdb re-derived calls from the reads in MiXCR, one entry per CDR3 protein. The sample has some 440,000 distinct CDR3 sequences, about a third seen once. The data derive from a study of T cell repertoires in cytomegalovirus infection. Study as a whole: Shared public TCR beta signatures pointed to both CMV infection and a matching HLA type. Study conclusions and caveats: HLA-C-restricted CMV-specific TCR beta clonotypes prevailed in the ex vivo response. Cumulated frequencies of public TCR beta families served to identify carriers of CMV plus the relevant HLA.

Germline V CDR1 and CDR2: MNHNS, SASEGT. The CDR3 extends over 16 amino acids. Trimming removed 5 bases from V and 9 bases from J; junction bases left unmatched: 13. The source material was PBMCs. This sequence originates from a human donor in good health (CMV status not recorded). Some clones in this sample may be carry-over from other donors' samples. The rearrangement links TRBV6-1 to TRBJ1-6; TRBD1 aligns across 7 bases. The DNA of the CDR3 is TGTGCCAGCAGTACTACGGACAGGCCTAGCCCTTCACCCCTCCACTTT. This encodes CASSTTDRPSPSPLHF.